These T cell receptor beta chains were read from a single sample in a study of blood T cell repertoires in COVID-19. TCRdb keeps only in-frame clones here, not all; method: immunoSEQ multiplex PCR. Counted here are a few hundred thousand clones, about 88% occurring once; the ten biggest clones make up 2.5% to 3%. The sample comprised PBMCs or T cells enriched from blood (not recorded which). The receptors here all came from a woman aged 50 to 60 who had recovered from COVID-19. CDR3s include the opening cysteine and the closing phenylalanine or tryptophan. The order of the fields is J gene, clone size, D gene, V gene, CDR3 DNA, CDR3 protein. The D gene is left open where the match is weak. A clone size is listed for some rows: how often the clone was seen (once, few, many), or a class if it is expanded.

J gene: TRBJ2-1
clone size: .
D gene: TRBD2
V gene: TRBV11-3
CDR3 DNA: TGTGCCAGCAGAGATAGGTGGGCTAGCGGGAGGATATCCTACAATGAGCAGTTCTTC
CDR3 protein: CASRDRWASGRISYNEQFF

J gene: TRBJ1-1
clone size: .
D gene: .
V gene: TRBV9
CDR3 DNA: TGTGCCAGCAGCGTAGGGTTTGAACGGTTTGAAGCTTTCTTT
CDR3 protein: CASSVGFERFEAFF

J gene: TRBJ2-1
clone size: few
D gene: .
V gene: TRBV4-3
CDR3 DNA: TGCGCCAGCAGCCAAGCCCGCCTAAGCTCCTACAATGAGCAGTTCTTC
CDR3 protein: CASSQARLSSYNEQFF

J gene: TRBJ1-2
clone size: .
D gene: TRBD1
V gene: TRBV20-1
CDR3 DNA: TGCAGTGCTAACAGGGGCGGCTACACCTTC
CDR3 protein: CSANRGGYTF

J gene: TRBJ1-2
clone size: .
D gene: TRBD1
V gene: TRBV4-3
CDR3 DNA: TGCGCCAGCAGCCAAGAGGGGACAGGGCCCGTCGGCTACACCTTC
CDR3 protein: CASSQEGTGPVGYTF

J gene: TRBJ1-2
clone size: .
D gene: .
V gene: TRBV2
CDR3 DNA: TGTGCCAGCAGTGAGCAAAGGGGTCATAACTATGGCTACACCTTC
CDR3 protein: CASSEQRGHNYGYTF

J gene: TRBJ1-2
clone size: .
D gene: .
V gene: TRBV28
CDR3 DNA: TGTGCCAGCAGTTTTCCTGGTGGGGCGGATGGCTACACCTTC
CDR3 protein: CASSFPGGADGYTF

J gene: TRBJ2-5
clone size: .
D gene: .
V gene: TRBV20-1
CDR3 DNA: TGCACCGCTGAACTAGAGACCCAGTACTTC
CDR3 protein: CTAELETQYF

J gene: TRBJ2-5
clone size: .
D gene: .
V gene: TRBV5-1
CDR3 DNA: TGCGCCAGCAGCTTGGCCGCGGGTATCCAAGAGACCCAGTACTTC
CDR3 protein: CASSLAAGIQETQYF

J gene: TRBJ2-7
clone size: .
D gene: .
V gene: TRBV6-5
CDR3 DNA: TGTGCCAGCAGTTACTCGTCAGGGAAGGGCTCCTACGAGCAGTACTTC
CDR3 protein: CASSYSSGKGSYEQYF

J gene: TRBJ1-4
clone size: .
D gene: TRBD1
V gene: TRBV15
CDR3 DNA: TGTGTCCACCAGGGAAGACAGGGGCAGTCGACGGGTGAAAAACTGTTTTTT
CDR3 protein: CVHQGRQGQSTGEKLFF